This TCR beta chain derives from a study of cytomegalovirus exposure and HLA in healthy donors (dated by TCRdb to the late 2010s). As for the study more broadly: According to a later analysis, one platform produced both the 120 validation repertoires and the 700 or so repertoires of the first cohort. The study aimed to test whether signatures of past pathogen exposure could be identified by cataloging public T cell receptors. Besides the first cohort of around 700 subjects, a separate validation cohort made up of over 100 different subjects was used. The study combined high-throughput TCR immunosequencing, statistical association of individual TCRs with disease status, and machine learning to predict cytomegalovirus infection status. Beyond this particular receptor, the publication reports: A later analysis lacked HLA typing for the validation cohort, so it scored co-occurrence in that cohort across all 110 or so repertoires. Cytomegalovirus status was reported to be diagnosed by the classifier with high specificity and sensitivity in both the original and validation cohorts. Three of the identified cytomegalovirus-associated TCR beta chains were confirmed in vitro to be specific for cytomegalovirus antigens. A later analysis found that TCRs clustered in the first cohort also tended to co-occur in the 120 or so validation repertoires, with about 94% of cluster scores above 0. The authors suggested that the approach could potentially be extended to other disease states and immunological phenotypes. The study listed 170 or so TCR beta chains as associated with cytomegalovirus. Most TCR sequences were seen in very few donors, while some public TCRs were found in many individuals.

Separate from the roughly 660-subject first cohort, the validation cohort of about 120 subjects was the group to which the donors belonged. In regard to this clone: Its antigen target is currently unknown. No much larger clone exists at a distance of one base, and base qualities are not known.

Reading from cysteine to phenylalanine, the CDR3 counts 16 amino acids. Only the CDR3 DNA stays, 48 bases, in frame from base 1. Per the germline V gene, SGHRS is the CDR1 and YFSETQ is the CDR2. Here V drops 4 bases and J drops 4 bases, and the junction holds 11 bases not matched to any gene. The method behind the library was the immunoSEQ multiplex PCR assay. The authors processed their data as follows. To diagnose cytomegalovirus status from the catalog of TCR beta chain sequences, a statistical classification framework was built. TCRdb took over this immuneACCESS table, retaining in-frame rearrangements with V and J assigned. Such tables are incomplete; in checked studies, under half of the missing clones stem from an unresolved V gene, and the remainder is unexplained. Clone size and the V and J calls come from that table; the DNA yielded D and trimming. Here the sample has 200,000 or so clones; just over 90% occur a single time. The top ten constitute approximately 1.1% of the sample.

The receptor's source is a woman younger than 30 in good health and CMV-seronegative. The chain was built from TRBV5-1 and TRBJ2-3; TRBD2 matches 8 bases in the middle. The source material was PBMCs. The CDR3 reads CASSPVEAGGPDTQYF. At the DNA level, the sequence is TGCGCCAGCAGCCCCGTGGAGGCGGGGGGCCCAGATACGCAGTATTTT.